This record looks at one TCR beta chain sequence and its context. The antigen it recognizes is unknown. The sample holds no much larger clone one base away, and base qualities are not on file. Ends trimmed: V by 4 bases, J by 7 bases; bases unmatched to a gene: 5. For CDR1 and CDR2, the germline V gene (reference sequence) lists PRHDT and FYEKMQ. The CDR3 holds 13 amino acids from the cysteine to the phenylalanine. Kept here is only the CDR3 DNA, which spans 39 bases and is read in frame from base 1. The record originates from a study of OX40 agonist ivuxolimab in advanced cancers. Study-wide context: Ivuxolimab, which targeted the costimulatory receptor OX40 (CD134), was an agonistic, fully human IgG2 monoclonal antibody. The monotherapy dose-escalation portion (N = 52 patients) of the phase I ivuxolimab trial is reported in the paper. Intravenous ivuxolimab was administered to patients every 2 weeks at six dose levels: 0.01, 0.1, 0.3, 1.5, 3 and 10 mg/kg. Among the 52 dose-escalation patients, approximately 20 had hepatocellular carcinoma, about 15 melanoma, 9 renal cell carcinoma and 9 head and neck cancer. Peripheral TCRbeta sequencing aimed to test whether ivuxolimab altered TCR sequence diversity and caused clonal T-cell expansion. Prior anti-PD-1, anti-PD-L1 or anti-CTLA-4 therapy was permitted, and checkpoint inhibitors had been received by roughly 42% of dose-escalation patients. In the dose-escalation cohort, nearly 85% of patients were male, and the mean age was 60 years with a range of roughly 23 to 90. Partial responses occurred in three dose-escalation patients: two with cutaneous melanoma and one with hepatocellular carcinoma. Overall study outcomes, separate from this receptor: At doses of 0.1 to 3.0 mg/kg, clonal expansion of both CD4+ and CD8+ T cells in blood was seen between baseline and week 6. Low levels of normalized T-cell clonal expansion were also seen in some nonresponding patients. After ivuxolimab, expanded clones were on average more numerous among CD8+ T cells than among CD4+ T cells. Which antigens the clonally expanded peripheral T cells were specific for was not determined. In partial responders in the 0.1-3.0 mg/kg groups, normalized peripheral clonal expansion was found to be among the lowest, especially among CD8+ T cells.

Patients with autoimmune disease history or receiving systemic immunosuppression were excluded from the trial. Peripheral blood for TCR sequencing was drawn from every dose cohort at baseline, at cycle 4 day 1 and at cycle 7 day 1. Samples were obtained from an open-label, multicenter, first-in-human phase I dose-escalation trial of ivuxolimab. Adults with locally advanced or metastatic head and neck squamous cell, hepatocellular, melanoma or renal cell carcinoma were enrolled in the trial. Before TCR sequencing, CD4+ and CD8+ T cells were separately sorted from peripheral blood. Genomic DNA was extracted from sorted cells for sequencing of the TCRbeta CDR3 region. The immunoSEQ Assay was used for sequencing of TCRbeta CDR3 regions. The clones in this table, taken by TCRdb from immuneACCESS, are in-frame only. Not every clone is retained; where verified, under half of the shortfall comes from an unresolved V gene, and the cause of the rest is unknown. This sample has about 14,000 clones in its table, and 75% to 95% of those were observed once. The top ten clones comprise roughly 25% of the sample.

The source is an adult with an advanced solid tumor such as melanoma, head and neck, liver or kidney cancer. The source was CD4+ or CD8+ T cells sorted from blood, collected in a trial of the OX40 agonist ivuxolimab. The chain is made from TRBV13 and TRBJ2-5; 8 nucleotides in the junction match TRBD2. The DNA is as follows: TGTGCCAGCAGCTCCACCGGGGGGGGGACCCAGTACTTC. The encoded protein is CASSSTGGGTQYF.